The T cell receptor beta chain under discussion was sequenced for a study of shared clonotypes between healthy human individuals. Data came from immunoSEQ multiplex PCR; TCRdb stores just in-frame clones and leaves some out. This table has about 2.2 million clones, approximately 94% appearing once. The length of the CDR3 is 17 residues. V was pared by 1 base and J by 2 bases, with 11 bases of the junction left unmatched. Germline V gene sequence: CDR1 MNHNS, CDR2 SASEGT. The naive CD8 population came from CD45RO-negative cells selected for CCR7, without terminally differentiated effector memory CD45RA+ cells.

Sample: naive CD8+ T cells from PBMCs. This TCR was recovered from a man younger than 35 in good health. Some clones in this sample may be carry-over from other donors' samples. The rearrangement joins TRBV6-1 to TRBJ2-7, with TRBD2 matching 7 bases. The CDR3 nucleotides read TGTGCCAGCAGTGAAGAGACCCTGGGGGGGGGACCCTACGAGCAGTACTTC. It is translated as CASSEETLGGGPYEQYF.